This is a list of T cell receptor beta chains from one sample in a study of blood T cells in healthy people across ages. TCRdb reprocessed the 5' RACE reads via MiXCR and lists one record per CDR3 protein. This table has approximately 800,000 distinct CDR3 sequences, more than 55% appearing once. Sequencing was carried out using blood. The receptors shown here come from a man aged 35-49 years in good health. The CDR3 runs from the conserved cysteine through the conserved F or W. The D gene is left open where the match is weak. Only some rows state a clone size, as once, few, many or a class for expanded clones.

v_gene	abundance	j_gene	d_gene	CDR3nt	CDR3aa
TRBV14	-	TRBJ2-3	-	TGTGCCAGCAGCCAACTGACAAGGAGCACAGATACGCAGTATTTT	CASSQLTRSTDTQYF
TRBV5-1	-	TRBJ1-4	TRBD1	TGCGCCAGCAGCTTGGCCCGTGGGACAGGGAATGAAAAACTGTTTTTT	CASSLARGTGNEKLFF
TRBV20-1	-	TRBJ2-5	-	TGCAGTGCTTCGTATAGCGGCACGGTATTGGAGACCCAGTACTTC	CSASYSGTVLETQYF
TRBV4-3	few	TRBJ1-1	-	TGCGCCAGCAGCCTAAAGGCGGGGGACACTGAAGCTTTCTTT	CASSLKAGDTEAFF
TRBV12-3/TRBV12-4	few	TRBJ2-1	-	TGTGCCAGCAGTTTGAAGGGGAATGAGCAGTTCTTC	CASSLKGNEQFF
TRBV4-2	-	TRBJ1-1	TRBD1	TGTGCCAGCAGCAAAGATTCAATATTGCAAGAACACAGGGGCGTTAGTTCTGAAGCTTTCTTT	CASSKDSILQEHRGVSSEAFF
TRBV7-9	few	TRBJ2-1	TRBD2	TGTGCCAGCAGCCCGGTAGCGGGGGGATACAATGAGCAGTTCTTC	CASSPVAGGYNEQFF
TRBV7-2	few	TRBJ2-7	-	TGTGCCACTACTTGGGGGGCTCCAACCTACGAGCAGTACTTC	CATTWGAPTYEQYF
TRBV9	-	TRBJ2-2	-	TGTGCCAGCAGCGTAGCAGGGTGGAACACCGGGGAGCTGTTTTTT	CASSVAGWNTGELFF
TRBV14	-	TRBJ1-2	-	TGTGCCAGCAGCCAAGACAACAGCCGAGGCGGCTACACCTTC	CASSQDNSRGGYTF
TRBV28	-	TRBJ2-7	TRBD2	TGTGCCAGCAGTTTACCGCTAGCGGGAGTTTCCTACGAGCAGTACTTC	CASSLPLAGVSYEQYF
TRBV5-1	-	TRBJ2-5	TRBD2	TGCGCCAGCAGCTTTCCCCTAGCGGGGGACCAAGAGACCCAGTACTTC	CASSFPLAGDQETQYF
TRBV15	-	TRBJ1-4	-	TGTGCCACCAGCAGAGATGGACGACCTAATGAAAAACTGTTTTTT	CATSRDGRPNEKLFF
TRBV5-1	-	TRBJ2-5	TRBD1	TGCGCCAGCAGCACGACAGGGATGAGCGGAGAGACCCAGTACTTC	CASSTTGMSGETQYF
TRBV6-2/TRBV6-3	many	TRBJ2-3	-	TGTGCCAGCAGTTACGGCAGTACAACTGATACGCAGTATTTT	CASSYGSTTDTQYF
TRBV4-1	once	TRBJ2-3	-	TGCGCCAGCAGCCAAGAGGGCAGGGGCACAGGTACGCAGTATTTT	CASSQEGRGTGTQYF
TRBV7-2	-	TRBJ1-2	-	TGTGCCAGCAGGCGCCCCGGGGGGTCACAACATGGCTACACCTTC	CASRRPGGSQHGYTF
TRBV9	few	TRBJ2-5	-	TGTGCCAGCAGCGCCGCTCAAGCGACCCAGTACTTC	CASSAAQATQYF
TRBV11-3	-	TRBJ1-4	-	TGTGCCAGCAGCTTAACCTCAGCAAAACTGTTTTTT	CASSLTSAKLFF
TRBV5-1	-	TRBJ2-3	-	TGCGCCAGCAGTATAGAGGGCCCAACGGTCTCAGATACGCAGTATTTT	CASSIEGPTVSDTQYF
TRBV7-9	-	TRBJ2-6	-	TGTGCCAGCAGCTTAGGGGGCCAGAGGGCTTCTGGGGCCAACGTCCTGACTTTC	CASSLGGQRASGANVLTF
TRBV29-1	-	TRBJ2-3	-	TGCAGCGTTGAAGGAGGGGCGGCTCCCCTATCGCCAGATACGCAGTATTTT	CSVEGGAAPLSPDTQYF
TRBV9	once	TRBJ1-6	-	TGTGCCAGCAGCGTAGGGGGTTTGGGGGTAGGACCCCTCCACTTT	CASSVGGLGVGPLHF
TRBV15	-	TRBJ2-7	-	TGTGCCACCAGCAGTCGGCTAGCAAGTTACGAGCAGTACTTC	CATSSRLASYEQYF
TRBV9	-	TRBJ2-7	TRBD1	TGTGCCAGCAGCCCCGGACAGGGGGAAGGCGAGCAGTACTTC	CASSPGQGEGEQYF
TRBV12-3/TRBV12-4	once	TRBJ2-1	-	TGTGCCAGCAGCCCTAACTGGGAGATCAATGAGCAGTTCTTC	CASSPNWEINEQFF
TRBV7-6	once	TRBJ2-3	-	TGTGCCAGCAGCTTAGGGTGGACAGCTAGCACAGATACGCAGTATTTT	CASSLGWTASTDTQYF
TRBV7-9	many	TRBJ2-7	-	TGTGCCAGCAGCTTACCGGAATCTTCGGGACAATACTCCTACGAGCAGTACTTC	CASSLPESSGQYSYEQYF
TRBV12-3/TRBV12-4	-	TRBJ2-7	-	TGTGCCAGCAGTTTGACAGGACCCTTCTACGAGCAGTACTTC	CASSLTGPFYEQYF
TRBV4-2	-	TRBJ2-5	TRBD2	TGTGCCAGCAGCCTGGGACTAGCGGGGATCCAAGAGACCCAGTACTTC	CASSLGLAGIQETQYF
TRBV10-2	many	TRBJ2-3	-	TGCGCCAGCAGTGAGTTCAGACTGCCCCGTCGAGATACGCAGTATTTT	CASSEFRLPRRDTQYF
TRBV20-1	-	TRBJ2-1	TRBD2	TGCAGTGCTAGCGATATCCCGACTAGCGATGAGCAGTTCTTC	CSASDIPTSDEQFF
TRBV27	-	TRBJ1-2	-	TGTGCCAGCAGTGTCGCCTGGGGCTATGGCTACACCTTC	CASSVAWGYGYTF
TRBV4-3	few	TRBJ2-7	-	TGCGCCAGCAGCCAAGATCTTTGGGGCTACGAGCAGTACTTC	CASSQDLWGYEQYF
TRBV28	-	TRBJ2-6	TRBD1	TGTGCCAGCAGTGAACAGGGGTTCAAGTCTGGGGCCAACGTCCTGACTTTC	CASSEQGFKSGANVLTF
TRBV10-3	few	TRBJ1-1	-	TGTGCCATCAGTGGAACAGGGAGCGCGGGGACTGAAGCTTTCTTT	CAISGTGSAGTEAFF
TRBV20-1	-	TRBJ1-5	-	TGCAGTGCTAGTCCCCAGGCCAAGAATCAGCCCCAGCATTTT	CSASPQAKNQPQHF
TRBV5-5	-	TRBJ2-3	-	TGTGCCAGCAGCTTCGACAGTAGGTCACAAGATACGCAGTATTTT	CASSFDSRSQDTQYF
TRBV7-9	-	TRBJ2-5	-	TGTGCCACCATCCGTGATAGCGCCTCGGGGGAGACCCAGTACTTC	CATIRDSASGETQYF
TRBV29-1	few	TRBJ2-7	-	TGCAGCGTTCGTGCGGGACCTACAAAGGCCGAGCAGTACTTC	CSVRAGPTKAEQYF
TRBV27	-	TRBJ1-1	-	TGTGCCAGCAGTTTAACAGGTTGGGGGACACCTTTGAACACTGAAGCTTTCTTT	CASSLTGWGTPLNTEAFF
TRBV4-1	-	TRBJ1-2	-	TGCGCCAGCAGCCAAGCGGATCGGGGTGGCTACACCTTC	CASSQADRGGYTF
TRBV3-1	-	TRBJ2-5	TRBD2	TGTGCCAGCAGCCCCGGGACTAGCGGGAGAAAAGAGACCCAGTACTTC	CASSPGTSGRKETQYF
TRBV27	-	TRBJ2-7	-	TGTGCCAGCAGATTTTCCGGGACGGGAAGCTCCTACGAGCAGTACTTC	CASRFSGTGSSYEQYF
TRBV7-6	-	TRBJ2-7	TRBD2	TGTGCCAGCAGCTCGACTAGCGGGAGCCCAACCTACGAGCAGTACTTC	CASSSTSGSPTYEQYF
TRBV3-1	-	TRBJ1-1	TRBD1	TGTGCCAGCGGCCAAAGGCCCGGGGACAGGACGCCTGAAGCTTTCTTT	CASGQRPGDRTPEAFF
TRBV2	-	TRBJ2-1	TRBD1	TGTGCCAGTACTACAGGGGTGGGTATAGTAAGCAATGAGCAGTTCTTC	CASTTGVGIVSNEQFF
TRBV24-1	once	TRBJ2-4	TRBD1	TGTGCCACCAGTGATCCCCGGGACAGGGAGGCTAAAAACATTCAGTACTTC	CATSDPRDREAKNIQYF